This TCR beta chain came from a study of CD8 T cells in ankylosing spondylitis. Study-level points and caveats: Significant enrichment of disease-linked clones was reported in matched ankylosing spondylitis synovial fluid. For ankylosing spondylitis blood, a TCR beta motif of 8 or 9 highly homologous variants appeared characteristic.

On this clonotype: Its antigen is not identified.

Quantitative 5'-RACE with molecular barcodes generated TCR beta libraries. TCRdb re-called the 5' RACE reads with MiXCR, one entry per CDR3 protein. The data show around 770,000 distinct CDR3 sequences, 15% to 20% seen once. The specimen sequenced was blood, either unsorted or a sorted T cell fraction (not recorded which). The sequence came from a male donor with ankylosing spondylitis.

The CDR3 sequence: CSARLAGVDNEQFF. CDR3 sequence (DNA): TGCAGTGCCCGACTAGCGGGAGTAGACAATGAGCAGTTCTTC. The V gene is TRBV20-1, the J gene TRBJ2-1; 12 bases are shared with TRBD2. The CDR3 is 14 residues long. Germline V gene data show CDR1 as DFQATT and CDR2 as SNEGSKA (reference sequence). Losses at the gene ends were 6 bases for V and 5 bases for J; bases not matched to a gene: 5.